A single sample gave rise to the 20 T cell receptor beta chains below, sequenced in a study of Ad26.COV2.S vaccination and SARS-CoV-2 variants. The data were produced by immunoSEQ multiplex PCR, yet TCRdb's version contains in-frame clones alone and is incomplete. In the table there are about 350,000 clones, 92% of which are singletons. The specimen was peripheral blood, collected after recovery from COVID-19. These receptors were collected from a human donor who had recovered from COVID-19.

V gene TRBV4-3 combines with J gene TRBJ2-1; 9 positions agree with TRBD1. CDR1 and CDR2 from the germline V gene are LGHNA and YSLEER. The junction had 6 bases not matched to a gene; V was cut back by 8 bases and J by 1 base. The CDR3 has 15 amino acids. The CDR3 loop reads CASARDRVSYNEQFF. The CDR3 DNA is TGCGCCAGCGCCCGGGACAGGGTATCCTACAATGAGCAGTTCTTC.

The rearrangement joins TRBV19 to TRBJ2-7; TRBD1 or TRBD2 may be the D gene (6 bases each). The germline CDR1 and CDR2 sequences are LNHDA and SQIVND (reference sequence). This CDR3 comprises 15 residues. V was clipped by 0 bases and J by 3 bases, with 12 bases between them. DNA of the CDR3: TGTGCCAGTAGTATAGAATCGGGGGCCGTCTACGAGCAGTACTTC. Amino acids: CASSIESGAVYEQYF.

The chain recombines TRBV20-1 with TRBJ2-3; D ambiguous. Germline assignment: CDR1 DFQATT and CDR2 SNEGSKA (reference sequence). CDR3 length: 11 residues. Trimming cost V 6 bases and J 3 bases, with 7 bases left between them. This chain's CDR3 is CSAPRTDTQYF. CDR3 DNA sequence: TGCAGTGCCCCGCGGACAGATACGCAGTATTTT.

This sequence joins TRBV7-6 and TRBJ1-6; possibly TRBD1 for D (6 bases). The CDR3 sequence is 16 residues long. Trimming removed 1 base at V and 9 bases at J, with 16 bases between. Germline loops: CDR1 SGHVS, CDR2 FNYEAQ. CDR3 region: CASSLDGGGKGSPLHF. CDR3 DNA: TGTGCCAGCAGCTTAGACGGCGGGGGCAAGGGTTCACCCCTCCACTTT.

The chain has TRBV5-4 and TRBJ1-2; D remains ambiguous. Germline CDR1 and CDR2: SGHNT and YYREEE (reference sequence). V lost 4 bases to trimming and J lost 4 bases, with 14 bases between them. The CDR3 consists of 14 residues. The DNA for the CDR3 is TGTGCCAGCAGCCCCGGTCGGGGAGGCTATGGCTACACCTTC. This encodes CASSPGRGGYGYTF.

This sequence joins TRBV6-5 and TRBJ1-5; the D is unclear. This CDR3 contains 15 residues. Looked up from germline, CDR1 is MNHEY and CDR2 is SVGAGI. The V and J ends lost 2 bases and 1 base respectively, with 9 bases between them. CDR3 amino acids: CASSYDGFSNQPQHF. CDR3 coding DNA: TGTGCCAGCAGTTACGATGGCTTCAGCAATCAGCCCCAGCATTTT.

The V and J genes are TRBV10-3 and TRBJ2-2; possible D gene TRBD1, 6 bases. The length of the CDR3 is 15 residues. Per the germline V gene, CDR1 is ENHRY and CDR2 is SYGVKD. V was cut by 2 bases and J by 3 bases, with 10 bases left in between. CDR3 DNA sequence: TGTGCCATCAGTGAGAGGGGGTCGGACACCGGGGAGCTGTTTTTT. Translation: CAISERGSDTGELFF.

DNA of the CDR3: TGTGCCAGCTCACCACCGCGGCAGGGCGGCTATGGCTACACCTTC. It translates to CASSPPRQGGYGYTF. This chain uses TRBV18 with TRBJ1-2; tentatively, D is TRBD1 (5 bases). The V gene lost 0 bases and the J gene lost 4 bases, with 12 bases spanning the gap. CDR1 is KGHSH and CDR2 is LQKENI in the germline V gene. CDR3 length: 15 residues.

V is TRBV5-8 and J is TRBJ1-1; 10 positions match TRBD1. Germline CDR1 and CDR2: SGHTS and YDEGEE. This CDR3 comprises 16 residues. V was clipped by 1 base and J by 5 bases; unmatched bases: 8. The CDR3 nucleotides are TGTGCCAGCAGCTTGCCACGACAGGGGGCATGGACTGAAGCTTTCTTT. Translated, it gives CASSLPRQGAWTEAFF.

CDR3 nucleotides: TGTGCCAGCAGCTTAGGAAAATTCCCTAGCGGGGGACAAGAGACCCAGTACTTC. It encodes CASSLGKFPSGGQETQYF. V is TRBV7-8 and J is TRBJ2-5; TRBD2 matches 10 bases. The CDR3 sequence is 18 residues long. The V and J ends lost 1 base and 2 bases, in that order; junction bases with no gene match: 10. Germline CDR1 reads SGHVS; CDR2 reads FQNEAQ. Full variable domain (remainder filled in from reference TRBV7-8 and TRBJ2-5): GAGVSQSPRYKVAKRGQDVALRCDPISGHVSLFWYQQALGQGPEFLTYFQNEAQLDKSGLPSDRFFAERPEGSVSTLKIQRTQQEDSAVYLCASSLGKFPSGGQETQYFGPGTRLLVL.

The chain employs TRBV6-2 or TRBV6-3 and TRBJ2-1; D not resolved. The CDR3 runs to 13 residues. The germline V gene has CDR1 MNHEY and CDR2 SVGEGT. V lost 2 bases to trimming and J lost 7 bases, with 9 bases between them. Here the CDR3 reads CASSYQHGNEQFF. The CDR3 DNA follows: TGTGCCAGCAGTTACCAGCACGGGAATGAGCAGTTCTTC.

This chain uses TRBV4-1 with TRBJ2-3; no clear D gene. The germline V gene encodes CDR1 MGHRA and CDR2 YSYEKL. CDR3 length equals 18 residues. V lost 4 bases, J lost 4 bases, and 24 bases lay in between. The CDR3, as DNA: TGCGCCAGCAGCCGCCAAGATGCAGGCCCCAGGATCGCAGATACGCAGTATTTT. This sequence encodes CASSRQDAGPRIADTQYF.

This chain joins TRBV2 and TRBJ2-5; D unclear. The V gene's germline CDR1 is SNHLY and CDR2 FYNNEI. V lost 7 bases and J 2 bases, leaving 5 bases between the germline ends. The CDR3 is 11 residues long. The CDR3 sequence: CASIQQETQYF. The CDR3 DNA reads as TGTGCCAGCATCCAGCAAGAGACCCAGTACTTC. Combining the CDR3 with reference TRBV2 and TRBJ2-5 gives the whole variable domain EPEVTQTPSHQVTQMGQEVILRCVPISNHLYFYWYRQILGQKVEFLVSFYNNEISEKSEIFDDQFSVERPDGSNFTLKIRSTKLEDSAMYFCASIQQETQYFGPGTRLLVL.

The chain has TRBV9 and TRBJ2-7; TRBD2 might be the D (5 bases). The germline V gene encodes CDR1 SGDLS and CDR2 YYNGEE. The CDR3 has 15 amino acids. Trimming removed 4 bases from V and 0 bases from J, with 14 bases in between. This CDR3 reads CASSPRSGSSYEQYF. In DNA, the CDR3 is TGTGCCAGCAGCCCCCGGTCGGGGAGCTCCTACGAGCAGTACTTC.

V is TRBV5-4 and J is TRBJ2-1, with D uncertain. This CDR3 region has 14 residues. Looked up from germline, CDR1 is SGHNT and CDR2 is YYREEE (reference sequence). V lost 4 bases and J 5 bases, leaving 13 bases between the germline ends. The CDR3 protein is CASSPWIQNNEQFF. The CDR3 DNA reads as TGTGCCAGCAGCCCTTGGATCCAAAACAATGAGCAGTTCTTC.

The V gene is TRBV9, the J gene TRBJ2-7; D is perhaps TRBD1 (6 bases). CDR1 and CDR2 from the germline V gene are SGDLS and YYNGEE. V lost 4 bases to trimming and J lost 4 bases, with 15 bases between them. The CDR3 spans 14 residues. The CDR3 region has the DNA TGTGCCAGCAGCTCTCACGGACAGAGTTACGAGCAGTACTTC. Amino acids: CASSSHGQSYEQYF.

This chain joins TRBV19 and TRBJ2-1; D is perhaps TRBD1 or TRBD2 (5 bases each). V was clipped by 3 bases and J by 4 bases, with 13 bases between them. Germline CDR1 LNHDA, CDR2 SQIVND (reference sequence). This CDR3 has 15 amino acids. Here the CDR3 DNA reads TGTGCCAGTAGTATGGCCGGGACCGCTTACAATGAGCAGTTCTTC. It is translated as CASSMAGTAYNEQFF. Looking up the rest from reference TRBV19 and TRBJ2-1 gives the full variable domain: DGGITQSPKYLFRKEGQNVTLSCEQNLNHDAMYWYRQDPGQGLRLIYYSQIVNDFQKGDIAEGYSVSREKKESFPLTVTSAQKNPTAFYLCASSMAGTAYNEQFFGPGTRLTVL.

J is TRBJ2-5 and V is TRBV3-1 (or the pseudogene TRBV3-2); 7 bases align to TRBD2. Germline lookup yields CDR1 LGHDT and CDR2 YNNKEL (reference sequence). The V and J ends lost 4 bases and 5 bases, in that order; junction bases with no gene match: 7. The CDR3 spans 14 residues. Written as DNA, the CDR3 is TGTGCCAGCAGCCGGCCGAGCGGGGTTGAGACCCAGTACTTC. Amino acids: CASSRPSGVETQYF.

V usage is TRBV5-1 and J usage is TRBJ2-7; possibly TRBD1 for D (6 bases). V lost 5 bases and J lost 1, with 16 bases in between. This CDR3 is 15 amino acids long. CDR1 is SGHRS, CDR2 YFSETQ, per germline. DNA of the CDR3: TGCGCCAGCAGGGGCGACTCGGGACAATCCTACGAGCAGTACTTC. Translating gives CASRGDSGQSYEQYF. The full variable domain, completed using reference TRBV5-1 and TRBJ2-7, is KAGVTQTPRYLIKTRGQQVTLSCSPISGHRSVSWYQQTPGQGLQFLFEYFSETQRNKGNFPGRFSGRQFSNSRSEMNVSTLELGDSALYLCASRGDSGQSYEQYFGPGTRLTVT.

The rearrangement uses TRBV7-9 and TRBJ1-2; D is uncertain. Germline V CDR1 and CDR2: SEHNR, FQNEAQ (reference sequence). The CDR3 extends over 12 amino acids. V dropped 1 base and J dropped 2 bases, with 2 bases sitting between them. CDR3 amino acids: CASSLGNYGYTF. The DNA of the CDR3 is TGTGCCAGCAGCTTAGGCAACTATGGCTACACCTTC. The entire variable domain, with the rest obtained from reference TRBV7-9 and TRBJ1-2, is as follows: DTGVSQNPRHKITKRGQNVTFRCDPISEHNRLYWYRQTLGQGPEFLTYFQNEAQLEKSRLLSDRFSAERPKGSFSTLEIQRTEQGDSAMYLCASSLGNYGYTFGSGTRLTVV.